This T cell receptor beta chain was obtained from a study of T cell changes during pregnancy in multiple sclerosis. Germline V lookup: CDR1 WSHSY, CDR2 SAAADI. Losses at the gene ends were 8 bases for V and 6 bases for J; bases not matched to a gene: 9. CDR3 length: 14 amino acids. Here immunoSEQ multiplex PCR was the method, and the copy in TCRdb shows in-frame clones only, minus some. The sample gives roughly 64,000 clones, approximately 91% of which show up once; approximately 1.2% is in the top ten. This chain uses TRBV10-2 with TRBJ2-2; 7 bases are shared with TRBD1. The TCR sequence derives from a female donor with multiple sclerosis, enrolled in a pregnancy study. The source was peripheral blood, collected in the second trimester of pregnancy. The CDR3 sequence: CASWKRQGPGELFF. The CDR3 DNA sequence: TGCGCCAGCTGGAAGAGACAGGGCCCCGGGGAGCTGTTTTTT.